The entry below gives a single TCR beta chain sequence along with its context. Its antigen is unidentified. There are 15 residues in the CDR3. Germline V gives CDR1 WSHSY, CDR2 SAAADI. Trimming cost V 6 bases and J 2 bases; bases outside gene matches: 7. The record originates from a study of long-term antiretroviral therapy in people with HIV. Notes on the study in general: Pre-ART clonal expansions dominated every time point's repertoire.

Runs used v3.0 of the immunoSEQ assay and were done at survey level. Sequencing aimed at roughly 35,000-55,000 T-cell genomes per sample. This table comes from immunoSEQ multiplex PCR, and its TCRdb copy is limited to in-frame clones, with some not included. The sample has approximately 13,000 clones, 77% seen once; the top ten hold approximately 20%. The V gene is TRBV10-2, the J gene TRBJ2-3; 8 positions agree with TRBD2. This TCR was sampled from a man in his forties or fifties with HIV. The sequenced sample was unsorted PBMCs, obtained 1.3 years before starting antiretroviral therapy. Written as DNA, the CDR3 is TGCGCCAGCAGACGACGGGGGGGGGACACAGATACGCAGTATTTT. This codes for CASRRRGGDTDTQYF.